Included here is one T cell receptor beta chain sequence, with context. The target of this receptor is not known. There are no base qualities to consult, and no much larger clone falls within one base. These data come from a study of identical twins (dated by TCRdb to 2016 to 2018). Notes on the research overall: To test whether fetal clonotypes persist, the study used deep sequencing on TCR alpha and beta repertoires from monozygotic twins, unrelated adults of various ages, and cord blood. To rule out contamination, the twin experiments were replicated at different times with different library preparation protocols.

Results the study describes overall, beyond this receptor: Because the same donors could not be followed over many years, the conclusions relied on cross-sectional statistical analysis. Fewer insertions were carried by abundant cord blood beta clonotypes; a weaker similar trend was observed in young adult naive repertoires, while no such trend was observed in memory repertoires. Zero-insertion analyses could be partly confounded by invariant T cells such as MAIT and iNKT, though diverse VJ usage argued against such confounding for most clonotypes. Recombination models systematically underestimated out-of-frame TCR alpha sharing in monozygotic twins but agreed with sharing between unrelated individuals. The excess sharing between twins in beta out-of-frame sequences was weaker because fewer shared sequences reduced the signal-to-noise ratio. Out-of-frame TCR alpha sequences shared between twins showed an excess of low generation-probability sequences compared with coincidental sharing between unrelated individuals.

Every donor was a healthy Caucasian. Three unrelated non-twin adults were also sequenced: a male aged 18 to 29, a male aged 50 to 60 and a female aged 50 to 60. Miltenyi CD45RO+ enrichment and human naive T-cell isolation kits were used to isolate memory (CD45RO+) and naive T cells from PBMC. V gives up 7 bases and J gives up 5 bases, and the segment between their germline ends measures 16 bases. The CDR3 starts with the cysteine, ends with the phenylalanine, and has 13 residues. Only the CDR3 DNA stays, 39 bases, in frame from base 1. From a lookup of the germline V gene (reference sequence), CDR1 and CDR2 are DFQATT and SNEGSKA. Libraries were constructed by 5' RACE. Instrument used: Illumina HiSeq 2000. Template switching introduced a universal primer binding site; the final cDNA contained a unique molecular identifier, enabling accurate counting of TCR cDNA molecules. Specific primers in the conserved constant-segment region were used to synthesize first-strand cDNA for TCR alpha and beta chains. To control for contamination, every cDNA library was double barcoded, receiving both a SMART-Mk sample barcode and Illumina barcodes. TruSeq adapter sequences, together with Illumina sample barcodes, were added in two successive PCR steps. TCR alpha and beta cDNA libraries were sequenced on the Illumina HiSeq platform with custom primers. For the original study's pipeline: MiGEC was used to process raw reads and extract unique molecular identifiers, and MiXCR was used to find CDR3 positions. Recombination models were inferred per individual with the repgenHMM and IGoR tools using an EM algorithm. Shared clonotypes were analyzed with the tcR package in R, and sharing was normalized by the product of cloneset sizes. Out-of-frame nonproductive sequences were analyzed to study raw recombination free of thymic and clonal selection effects. TCRdb ran its own pipeline on the public reads, namely fastp trimming at Q25 and MiXCR clone calling, and kept in-frame beta chains. Rows merge per CDR3 protein into single entries with the most common DNA and genes. Clone size and V and J calls follow TCRdb, not the original study. The sample profile shows hundreds of thousands of distinct CDR3 sequences; roughly 6.2% of them were found once. Of the sample, 1.5% to 2% is held by the ten largest clones.

What was sequenced was naive T cells sorted from blood. The sample's cell subset or site label, in plain terms: cells isolated with a human naive T-cell isolation kit. The clonotype comes from a man between 18 and 29 years old in good health. Recombination linked TRBV20-1 to TRBJ2-3; no D segment can be confidently identified. The CDR3 amino acid sequence is: CSVKFYPGDTQYF. The nucleotides read TGCAGTGTGAAATTTTATCCAGGAGATACGCAGTATTTT.